This entry features one T cell receptor (beta chain) sequence. The antigen remains unidentified. The sample is drawn from a study of identical twins. Findings of the study overall: Compared with models, monozygotic twins showed more out-of-frame TCR alpha sharing. Invariant MAIT and iNKT cells are populations that could partly confound zero-insertion analyses. Out-of-frame alpha sequences common to twins exhibited an excess of low generation probability.

A universal primer site was added by template switching, and unique molecular identifiers were carried by the cDNA. Via MiXCR, TCRdb re-called the 5' RACE reads, giving one row per CDR3 protein. The sample holds around 340,000 distinct CDR3 sequences, roughly 9% seen once. The source of this sequence is a woman aged 45-65 years in good health. Sequencing was done on a sample of naive T cells sorted from blood.

CDR3 protein: CASSSGYQPQHF. CDR3 nucleotide sequence: TGTGCCAGCAGTTCTGGTTATCAGCCCCAGCATTTT. The chain recombines TRBV7-9 with TRBJ1-5; D remains ambiguous. Per the germline V gene, CDR1 is SEHNR and CDR2 is FQNEAQ (reference sequence). The CDR3 covers 12 residues. Trimming took 6 bases from V and 5 from J, leaving 8 bases between them.